This TCR beta chain was obtained from a study of Graves' ophthalmopathy and Graves' hyperthyroidism (dated by TCRdb to the late 2010s). Background on the whole study: Peripheral blood samples were taken at the time of initial diagnosis, before any treatment was given. The study used signatures of the TCR beta repertoire to tell Graves' ophthalmopathy apart from Graves' hyperthyroidism and to predict which patients would progress to ophthalmopathy. In total, some 140 blood samples were TCR-sequenced: fewer than 50 ophthalmopathy, under 85 hyperthyroidism and roughly 17 hyperthyroidism-to-ophthalmopathy patients. To explore V-J signatures that separate ophthalmopathy from hyperthyroidism, a discovery set of fewer than 110 patients was enrolled, consisting of approximately 44 with ophthalmopathy and around 57 with stable hyperthyroidism. The independent validation cohort included 18 to 20 hyperthyroidism patients plus 17 patients who later progressed from hyperthyroidism to ophthalmopathy. T-cell repertoires of thyroid tissue and blood were compared in a handful of hyperthyroidism patients. After sampling, hyperthyroidism patients received methimazole starting at 30 mg daily, and ophthalmopathy patients received high-dose intravenous methylprednisolone.

The ophthalmopathy patients had moderately to severely active disease, with a Clinical Activity Score of 3 or higher, a NOSPECS grade of 4 or higher, and a disease duration of less than 3 months. Patients were excluded if they had other autoimmune diseases, uncontrolled infections, pregnancy or lactation. Clinical symptoms, serum thyroxine, TRAb, thyroid ultrasound and orbital computed tomography formed the basis of the diagnosis. Using Ficoll-Paque density gradient centrifugation, PBMCs were isolated from approximately 11 ml of fresh peripheral blood. Total RNA was extracted with Trizol reagent and quality-checked on an Agilent 2100 Bioanalyzer. TCR beta CDR3 regions were amplified from RNA transcripts for repertoire sequencing. A first-round RT-PCR used HTBI primers with the Qiagen OneStep RT-PCR kit, followed by a second-round multiplex PCR, size selection and purification. Libraries were sequenced paired-end with 100 bp reads on an Illumina HiSeq2000. The authors' pipeline ran thus. Reads were processed with SOAPnuke, discarding reads with adapters, uncalled bases, mean Phred below 15, or no exact constant-primer or identifier match. High-quality paired reads were merged with COPE v1.2.5. Clonotypes were defined as unique nucleotide sequences and were aligned to IMGT TRB V, D and J references using MiTCR v1.1. The analysis was limited to V-J combinations with a frequency above 0.0001, which together covered 99.2% of the repertoires. A TCR clonal expansion and chaos score per V-J combination was defined as the ratio of F50 clonal expansion to chaos observed in the TCRdist matrix. Welch's t-statistics and random forest were used to reduce the features to some 13 V-J combinations, which were then used as input to a naive Bayes classifier. Thyroid-blood repertoire similarity was quantified with the Morisita-Horn index. Using fastp at Q25 and MiXCR, TCRdb reprocessed the public reads and kept productive beta chains. Records with the same CDR3 protein are collapsed into one entry carrying the most frequent genes and DNA. For this entry, the V and J calls and clone size follow TCRdb and not the study's own pipeline. In all, the sample holds under 350,000 distinct CDR3 sequences, and roughly 17% of those were seen once. 12% of the sample rests with the top ten.

The paper as a whole reports these results and caveats: Sample size was not statistically predetermined, and group allocation was not concealed from the investigators. In validation, the model predicted ophthalmopathy progression with 55% to 71% sensitivity and about 77% specificity; fewer than 15 predicted patients were CT-confirmed with GO in a median of about 6.2 months. In cross-validation, the 13-signature model distinguished ophthalmopathy from stable hyperthyroidism with approximately 90% sensitivity and 81% to 82% specificity, while in the test set the corresponding values were about 80% and 75%. Most expanded thyroid clonotypes with a frequency above 0.001 also appeared in blood, which suggests that blood repertoires may reflect the immune response in the thyroid.

This clonotype was seen ten or more times. Its binding antigen is unknown. No much larger clone is present one base from it, and per-base qualities are unavailable. This TCR came from an adult man with Graves' ophthalmopathy. The sequencing input was peripheral blood.

The CDR3 region reads CASRARDRGGYTF. The sequenced DNA: TGTGCCAGCAGAGCCCGGGACAGGGGTGGCTACACCTTC. The chain is assembled from TRBV2 and TRBJ1-2; TRBD1 aligns with 10 central bases. Based on the germline V gene, the CDR1 and CDR2 sequences are SNHLY and FYNNEI. From V the trimming removes 6 bases and from J it removes 7 bases, while the gene matches leave 5 bases of the junction unaccounted for. The CDR3 has 13 amino acids, counting the end cysteine and phenylalanine. Left in the record is the CDR3 DNA by itself, 39 bases read in frame from the first base.